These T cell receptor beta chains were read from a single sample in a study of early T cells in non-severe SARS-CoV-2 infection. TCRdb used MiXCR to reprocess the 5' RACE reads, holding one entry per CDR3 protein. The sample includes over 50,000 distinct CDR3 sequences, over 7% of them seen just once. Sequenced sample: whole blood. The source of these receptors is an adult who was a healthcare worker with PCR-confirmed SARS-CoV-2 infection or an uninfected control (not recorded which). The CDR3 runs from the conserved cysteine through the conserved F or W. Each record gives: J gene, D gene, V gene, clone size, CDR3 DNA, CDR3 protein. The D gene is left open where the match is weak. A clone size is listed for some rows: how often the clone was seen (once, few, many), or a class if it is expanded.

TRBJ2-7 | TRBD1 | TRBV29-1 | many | TGCAGCGTCCGGCAGGGGGTCTACGAGCAGTACTTC | CSVRQGVYEQYF
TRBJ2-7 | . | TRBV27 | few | TGTGCCAGCAGCCACGGACCTATCTCCTACGAGCAGTACTTC | CASSHGPISYEQYF
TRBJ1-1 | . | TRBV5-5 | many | TGTGCCAGCAGCGTCACAGGGAACACTGAAGCTTTCTTT | CASSVTGNTEAFF
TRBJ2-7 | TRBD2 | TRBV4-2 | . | TGTGCCAGCAGCCAAGAAGGCGGACTAGATGGGGGCGAGCAGTACTTC | CASSQEGGLDGGEQYF
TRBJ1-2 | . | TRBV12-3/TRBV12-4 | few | TGTGCCAGCAGTTTAGCCGGGGGTGGGGTTAGCTATGGCTACACCTTC | CASSLAGGGVSYGYTF
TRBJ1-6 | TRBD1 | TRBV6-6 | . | TGTGCCAGCAGTTACAGGGACAGGGGGCTCACCCTCCACTTT | CASSYRDRGLTLHF
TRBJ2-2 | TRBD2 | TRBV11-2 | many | TGTGCCAGCAGCTTTAGCGGGGGCTACACCGGGGAGCTGTTTTTT | CASSFSGGYTGELFF
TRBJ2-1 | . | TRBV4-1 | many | TGCGCCAGCAGCCAAGGGGCAGCGAATGAGCAGTTCTTC | CASSQGAANEQFF
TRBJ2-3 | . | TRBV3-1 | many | TGTGCCAGCAGGGGTTACAGGGAAACGCAGTATTTT | CASRGYRETQYF
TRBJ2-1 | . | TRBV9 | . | TGTGCCAGCAGCGTAGATCCAGCGGTCACCTACAATGAGCAGTTCTTC | CASSVDPAVTYNEQFF
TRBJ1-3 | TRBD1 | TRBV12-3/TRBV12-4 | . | TGTGCCAGCAGTTTCGGACAGGGGGCTGGAAACACCATATATTTT | CASSFGQGAGNTIYF
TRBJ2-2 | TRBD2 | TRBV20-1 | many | TGCAGTGCTAGGGAGCGGGAGACCGGGGAGCTGTTTTTT | CSARERETGELFF
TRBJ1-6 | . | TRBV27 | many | TGTGCCAGCAGTAGAGCATATAATTCACCCCTCCACTTT | CASSRAYNSPLHF
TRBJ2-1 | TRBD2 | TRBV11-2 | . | TGTGCCAGCAGCTTAGGAGCGGGAGACCGGAATGAGCAGTTCTTC | CASSLGAGDRNEQFF
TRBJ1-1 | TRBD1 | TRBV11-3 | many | TGTGCCAGCAGCTTCACAGGGGGCCAGACTGAAGCTTTCTTT | CASSFTGGQTEAFF
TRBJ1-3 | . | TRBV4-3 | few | TGCGCCAGCAGCCGCCAAACGGGCCAGGGACTGCACTCTGGAAACACCATATATTTT | CASSRQTGQGLHSGNTIYF
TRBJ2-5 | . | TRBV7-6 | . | TGTGCCAGCAGCTTAGAGGCTCCTGGGCCCCCAAGGGAGACCCAGTACTTC | CASSLEAPGPPRETQYF
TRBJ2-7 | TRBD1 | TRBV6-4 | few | TGTGCCAGCACCGTTCCCTTTCCGGGACAGGGACGAATATACGAGCAGTACTTC | CASTVPFPGQGRIYEQYF
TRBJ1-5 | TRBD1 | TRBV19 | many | TGTGCCAGTAGTATAGATCAACAGGGGTTGGGTCAGCCCCAGCATTTT | CASSIDQQGLGQPQHF
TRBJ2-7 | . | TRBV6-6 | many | TGTGCCAGCAGTACGGTATACGAGCAGTACTTC | CASSTVYEQYF
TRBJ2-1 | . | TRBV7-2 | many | TGTGCCAGCAGCCCAGGGGCAGAATACAATGAGCAGTTCTTC | CASSPGAEYNEQFF
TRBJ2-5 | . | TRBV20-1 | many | TGCAGTGCGCTGGGATTAGAGACCCAGTACTTC | CSALGLETQYF
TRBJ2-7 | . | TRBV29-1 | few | TGCAGCGTTGAAGATGGAGAAGTCAGCAGCTCCTACGAGCAGTACTTC | CSVEDGEVSSSYEQYF
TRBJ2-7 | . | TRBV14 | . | TGTGCCAGCAGCCAAGCAAGGGGGGTGAACGACGAGCAGTACTTC | CASSQARGVNDEQYF
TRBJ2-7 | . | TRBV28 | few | TGTGCCAGCAGTCCTCGACAGTTCTGGTACGAGCAGTACTTC | CASSPRQFWYEQYF
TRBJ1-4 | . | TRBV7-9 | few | TGTGCCAGCAGCTTAGTGGGAGCAACTAATGAAAAACTGTTTTTT | CASSLVGATNEKLFF
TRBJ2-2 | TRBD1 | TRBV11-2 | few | TGTGCCACCGGACAGGGGGCGGTTTCGAACACCGGGGAGCTGTTTTTT | CATGQGAVSNTGELFF
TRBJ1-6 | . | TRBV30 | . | TGTGCCTGGATGCGGGGCTCCTATAATTCACCCCTCCACTTT | CAWMRGSYNSPLHF
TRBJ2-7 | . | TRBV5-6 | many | TGTGCCAGCAGCTGGACATTAGGCGAGCAGTACTTC | CASSWTLGEQYF